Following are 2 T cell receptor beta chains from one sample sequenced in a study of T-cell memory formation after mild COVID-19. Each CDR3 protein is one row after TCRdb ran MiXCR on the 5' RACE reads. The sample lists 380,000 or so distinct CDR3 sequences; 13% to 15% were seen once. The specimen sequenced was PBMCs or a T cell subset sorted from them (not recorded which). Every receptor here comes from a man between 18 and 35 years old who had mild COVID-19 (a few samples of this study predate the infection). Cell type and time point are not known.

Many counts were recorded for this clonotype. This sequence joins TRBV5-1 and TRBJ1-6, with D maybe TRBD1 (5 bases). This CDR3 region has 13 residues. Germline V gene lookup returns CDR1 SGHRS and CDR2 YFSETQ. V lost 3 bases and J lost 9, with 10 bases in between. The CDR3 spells CASSSGERSPLHF. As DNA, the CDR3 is TGCGCCAGCAGCTCGGGGGAACGTTCACCCCTCCACTTT.

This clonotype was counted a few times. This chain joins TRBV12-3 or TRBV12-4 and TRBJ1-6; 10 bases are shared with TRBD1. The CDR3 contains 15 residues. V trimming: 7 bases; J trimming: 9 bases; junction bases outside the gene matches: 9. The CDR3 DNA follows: TGTGCCAGCACCTTAGACGGGACAGGGGCTTCACCCCTCCACTTT. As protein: CASTLDGTGASPLHF.